The 19 T cell receptor beta chains below come from one sample, sequenced in a study of blood T cell repertoires in COVID-19. Clones were read by immunoSEQ multiplex PCR, and TCRdb kept only the in-frame ones, dropping some. The table includes about 74,000 clones, roughly 85% detected once. Sequences were obtained from peripheral blood. These TCRs come from a man aged 50-59 years with acute or convalescent COVID-19.

The chain has TRBV6-5 and TRBJ2-3; 7 bases agree with TRBD1. Germline V gene data show CDR1 as MNHEY and CDR2 as SVGAGI. This CDR3 has 13 amino acids. V dropped 9 bases and J dropped 8; count of bases not matched to a gene: 11. The CDR3: CASVDRSQGTQYF. Written as DNA, the CDR3 is TGTGCCAGTGTGGACAGGTCACAGGGTACGCAGTATTTT.

The J gene is TRBJ2-1, the V gene TRBV7-9, with D possibly being TRBD1 (6 bases). Per the germline V gene, CDR1 is SEHNR and CDR2 is FQNEAQ (reference sequence). This CDR3 has 13 residues. V was trimmed by 7 bases and J by 6 bases, leaving 13 bases between them. The CDR3 DNA is TGTGCCAGCAACTCGGACAGACTCAATGAGCAGTTCTTC. Amino acid sequence: CASNSDRLNEQFF.

This chain uses TRBV19 with TRBJ2-1; 11 positions agree with TRBD2. Germline values: CDR1 LNHDA, CDR2 SQIVND (reference sequence). The CDR3 covers 16 residues. Germline trimming cut 5 bases from V and 6 bases from J; bases unmatched to any gene: 9. The CDR3 DNA sequence: TGTGCCAGTAGTGTTAGCGGGGGGGCCCTTGGCAATGAGCAGTTCTTC. It codes for CASSVSGGALGNEQFF.

V usage is TRBV29-1 and J usage is TRBJ1-5, with D unclear. The CDR3 runs to 13 residues. Germline V lookup: CDR1 SQVTM, CDR2 ANQGSEA. The ends were cut back, 5 bases at V and 5 bases at J, with 13 bases in the middle. CDR3 amino acids: CSVLEGRDQPQHF. The CDR3 DNA is TGCAGCGTTCTCGAGGGCCGGGATCAGCCCCAGCATTTT.

Only a few counts were recorded for this clone. The CDR3 DNA is TGTGCCAGCAGCCCTAGACTAGCGGGGGGGCAAGAGACCCAGTACTTC. This translates into CASSPRLAGGQETQYF. The chain couples TRBV4-2 to TRBJ2-5, with 14 bases that match TRBD2. The CDR3 extends over 16 amino acids. Losses at the gene ends were 4 bases for V and 2 bases for J; bases not matched to a gene: 3. CDR1 and CDR2 (germline): LGHNA, YNFKEQ.

J is TRBJ2-3 and V is TRBV9; D is unresolved. Germline values: CDR1 SGDLS, CDR2 YYNGEE. V lost 3 bases, J lost 7 bases, and 12 bases lay in between. This CDR3 comprises 13 residues. CDR3 sequence reads: CASSGPSGYTQYF. The CDR3 nucleotides read TGTGCCAGCAGCGGGCCCTCTGGCTATACGCAGTATTTT. Looking up the rest from reference TRBV9 and TRBJ2-3 gives the full variable domain: DSGVTQTPKHLITATGQRVTLRCSPRSGDLSVYWYQQSLDQGLQFLIQYYNGEERAKGNILERFSAQQFPDLHSELNLSSLELGDSALYFCASSGPSGYTQYFGPGTRLTVL.

The chain links TRBV5-1 to TRBJ2-3; 7 bases line up with TRBD1. V gave up 2 bases and J gave up 1 base; unmatched junction bases: 1. Germline V lookup: CDR1 SGHRS, CDR2 YFSETQ. This CDR3 contains 14 residues. CDR3 sequence (DNA): TGCGCCAGCAGCTTTCAGGGGGGCACAGATACGCAGTATTTT. Translated, it gives CASSFQGGTDTQYF.

This clone came up once. The rearrangement joins TRBV25-1 to TRBJ2-1; TRBD2 matches at 9 bases. V gave up 6 bases and J gave up 9 bases; unmatched junction bases: 3. CDR1 and CDR2 from the germline V gene are MGHDK and SYGVNS. The CDR3 runs to 12 residues. CDR3 in amino acids: CASRREGGEQFF. The CDR3 DNA follows: TGTGCCAGCAGGCGGGAGGGCGGTGAGCAGTTCTTC.

This clone has only one observation. The chain recombines TRBV6-5 with TRBJ2-1, with D possibly TRBD1 on 7 matching bases. The CDR3 is 15 amino acids. Germline CDR1 and CDR2: MNHEY and SVGAGI. Trimming removed 6 bases from V and 6 bases from J, with 18 bases in between. The CDR3 DNA follows: TGTGCCAGCAGGAACCCGGGACAGCGGGTCAATGAGCAGTTCTTC. It translates to CASRNPGQRVNEQFF.

In this sample, this clone turned up a few times. The J gene is TRBJ2-5, the V gene TRBV4-1; D unresolved. The CDR3 runs 16 residues. Between the trimmed V and J ends, which lost 4 bases and 0 bases, there was a span of 15 bases. The V gene's germline CDR1 is MGHRA and CDR2 YSYEKL. Written as DNA, the CDR3 is TGCGCCAGCAGCCCCCTCCCGACAAGGTACCAAGAGACCCAGTACTTC. It encodes CASSPLPTRYQETQYF.

The V gene is TRBV30, the J gene TRBJ1-6, with 8 bases matching TRBD1. V trimming: 3 bases; J trimming: 7 bases; junction bases outside the gene matches: 8. The CDR3 totals 15 residues. Germline V gives CDR1 GTSNPN, CDR2 SVGIG (reference sequence). CDR3 region: CAWRVPDRENSPLHF. In DNA form, the CDR3 reads TGTGCCTGGAGGGTCCCGGACAGGGAAAATTCACCCCTCCACTTT.

Turning to this clone: The junction departs from the called germline gene at one end, perhaps through a read error. Other DNA variants within this sample encode the same CDR3. The CDR3 DNA sequence: TGTGCTAGCACCCGGGGGGAGGCCCCCTCCTACGAGCAGTACTTC. Encoded protein: CASTRGEAPSYEQYF. The chain recombines TRBV5-5 with TRBJ2-7, with TRBD2 identical over 7 bases. The CDR3 is made up of 15 amino acids. Germline loops: CDR1 SGHKS, CDR2 YYEKEE (reference sequence).

This clone was picked up one time. The rearrangement uses TRBV11-3 and TRBJ2-1; the match to TRBD2 covers 7 bases. V shed 6 bases and J 0 bases; nucleotides not matched to a gene: 11. Per germline, CDR1 SGHNT and CDR2 YENEEA. The CDR3 is 17 amino acids. DNA of the CDR3: TGTGCCAGCAGTTACCTATCGCGGGGGAGCTCCTACAATGAGCAGTTCTTC. It translates to CASSYLSRGSSYNEQFF.

The V call is TRBV5-1, the J call TRBJ2-1; 8 bases match TRBD2. The ends lost 0 bases at V and 3 bases at J; junction bases unmatched: 17. The CDR3 runs to 20 residues. The germline V gene has CDR1 SGHRS and CDR2 YFSETQ. The CDR3 region is CASSLARVTSQRGLYNEQFF. The CDR3 nucleotides read TGCGCCAGCAGCTTGGCGCGGGTGACTTCCCAGCGGGGGCTCTACAATGAGCAGTTCTTC.

The gene calls are TRBV5-6 and TRBJ1-6; the D gene is possibly TRBD1 (5 bases). This CDR3 has 15 amino acids. Per germline, CDR1 SGHDT and CDR2 YYEEEE. With 0 bases removed from V and 10 bases from J, the gap between germline ends came to 14 bases. CDR3 sequence (DNA): TGTGCCAGCAGCTTGGTTAACGACAGAGAGTCACCCCTCCACTTT. It codes for CASSLVNDRESPLHF.

The chain is built from TRBV2 and TRBJ1-3; D unresolved. The CDR3 has 13 amino acids. The ends were cut back, 6 bases at V and 3 bases at J, with 9 bases in the middle. Looked up from germline, CDR1 is SNHLY and CDR2 is FYNNEI. Written as DNA, the CDR3 is TGTGCCAGCAGCCTCAAGCTTGGAAACACCATATATTTT. Protein: CASSLKLGNTIYF.

This clone was observed a handful of times. The genes are TRBV11-3 and TRBJ2-3; TRBD1 matches 7 bases. The germline gives CDR1 SGHNT, CDR2 YENEEA. This CDR3 has 15 amino acids. J was trimmed by 4 bases and V by 5 bases; bases with no gene match: 9. The CDR3 DNA sequence: TGTGCCAGCAGCGAACGACAGGGCGCCGCAGATACGCAGTATTTT. Translating gives CASSERQGAADTQYF.

The chain is built from TRBV9 and TRBJ2-2, with D unclear. V was trimmed by 0 bases and J by 7 bases, leaving 4 bases between them. CDR1 is SGDLS and CDR2 is YYNGEE in the germline V gene. The CDR3 runs to 12 residues. The CDR3 DNA is TGTGCCAGCAGCGTAGGTAACGGGGAGCTGTTTTTT. Translating it yields CASSVGNGELFF.

The sample holds many counts of this clone. The chain is built from TRBV11-2 and TRBJ2-7, with D tentatively TRBD2 (5 bases). V gave up 1 base and J gave up 3 bases, with 13 bases separating them. The CDR3 spans 15 residues. Looked up from germline, CDR1 is SGHAT and CDR2 is FQNNGV. The CDR3 reads CASSLGIEGYYEQYV. In DNA form, the CDR3 reads TGTGCCAGCAGCTTAGGGATTGAGGGCTACTACGAGCAGTACGTC.